This TCR beta chain was sequenced for a study of regulatory T cells in long-lasting Graves disease. Whole-study context: By definition, persistent Graves' disease involved antithyroid drugs for over 5 years alongside positive TSH receptor antibodies. Study-wide results and limits: Favored gene segments in persistent disease were TRBV28, TRBJ1-2 and TRBJ2-5. Fewer public clonotypes were shared by new patients (around 1,000) than by persistent patients (about 3,000).

Time point meaning: persistent/refractory GD, antithyroid drugs over 5 years with positive TRAb. Isolated PBMC RNA provided the starting material for the TCR library. Construction of the TCR beta libraries employed iRepertoire HTBI primers in conjunction with Arm-PCR of CDR3 regions. TCRdb itself ran the multiplex PCR reads through MiXCR, one entry per CDR3 protein. The data show 500,000 to 800,000 distinct CDR3 sequences, around 30% seen once. CDR3 size: 14 residues. Looked up from germline, CDR1 is SNHLY and CDR2 is FYNNEI. Unmatched junction bases numbered 8, after V lost 6 bases and J lost 6 bases. As concerns this clonotype: What it binds is unknown.

Sequencing was performed on peripheral blood mononuclear cells (PBMCs), taken when the disease was refractory, from a patient treated with antithyroid drugs. The genes are TRBV2 and TRBJ1-2, with TRBD1 matching 9 bases. The sequence was obtained from a female donor with Graves disease. CDR3 sequence: CASSSGTGSDGYTF. The CDR3 bases are TGTGCCAGCAGCTCCGGGACAGGGTCCGATGGCTACACCTTC. Together with reference TRBV2 and TRBJ1-2, the CDR3 gives the full variable domain: EPEVTQTPSHQVTQMGQEVILRCVPISNHLYFYWYRQILGQKVEFLVSFYNNEISEKSEIFDDQFSVERPDGSNFTLKIRSTKLEDSAMYFCASSSGTGSDGYTFGSGTRLTVV.